What follows are 31 T cell receptor beta chains derived from one specimen sequenced in a study of blood T cell repertoires in COVID-19 (dated by TCRdb to 2020 to 2022). Receptor libraries were prepared by the immunoSEQ multiplex PCR assay. TCRdb provides this immuneACCESS table in a form limited to in-frame rearrangements. Some clones are lacking; in checked studies, under half of them reflect an unresolved V gene, and why the rest are absent is not known. The sample profile shows over 100,000 clones; 86% of them were found once. About 4.7% of the sample goes to the ten largest clones. Material: peripheral blood. These receptors originate from a man in his forties with acute or convalescent COVID-19.

The V and J genes are TRBV5-8 and TRBJ1-3; 7 nucleotides agree with TRBD1. The germline gives CDR1 SGHTS, CDR2 YDEGEE. This CDR3 has 15 amino acids. Trimming at V came to 4 bases and at J to 2 bases, leaving 6 bases not matched to a gene. The CDR3 region is CASSQRGGPGNTIYF. DNA for the CDR3: TGTGCCAGCAGCCAACGAGGGGGCCCTGGAAACACCATATATTTT.

This clone was observed once. The chain combines TRBV5-4 with TRBJ1-2, with D possibly matching TRBD1 (6 bases). The germline gives CDR1 SGHNT, CDR2 YYREEE (reference sequence). The CDR3 totals 17 residues. V was trimmed by 0 bases and J by 3 bases, leaving 18 bases between them. CDR3 DNA: TGTGCCAGCAGCTTGGTTGGGGGCGAGACGATCTACTATGGCTACACCTTC. It yields the protein CASSLVGGETIYYGYTF.

The chain links TRBV5-4 to TRBJ1-1; 8 bases are a match to TRBD1. The CDR3 loop spans 16 amino acids. V was clipped by 4 bases and J by 0 bases; unmatched bases: 8. Germline CDR1 SGHNT, CDR2 YYREEE (reference sequence). CDR3 sequence: CASSRDRNFVNTEAFF. CDR3 nucleotides: TGTGCCAGCAGCAGGGACAGGAACTTTGTGAACACTGAAGCTTTCTTT.

The chain couples TRBV13 to TRBJ2-1, with 8 bases fitting TRBD2. The CDR3 extends over 16 amino acids. Germline lookup yields CDR1 PRHDT and CDR2 FYEKMQ (reference sequence). With V trimmed by 1 base and J by 3 bases, 5 bases remained unmatched. Written as DNA, the CDR3 is TGTGCCAGCAGCTTAGAGGCGGGAGGAGTCTACAATGAGCAGTTCTTC. Translation: CASSLEAGGVYNEQFF.

There are a few counts of this clone. The same CDR3 is also encoded by other DNA sequences in this sample. This chain connects TRBV5-1 to TRBJ2-7; no definite D call. The CDR3 length is 12 residues. Germline CDR1 SGHRS, CDR2 YFSETQ. The V gene lost 1 base and the J gene lost 4 bases, with 6 bases spanning the gap. CDR3 protein: CASSLSGYEQYF. The CDR3 coding sequence is TGCGCCAGCAGCTTGTCCGGTTACGAGCAGTACTTC.

The chain carries TRBV5-1 and TRBJ1-2, with D tentatively TRBD1 (5 bases). The CDR3 has 13 amino acids. Trimming removed 4 bases from V and 6 bases from J, with 13 bases in between. The germline V gene encodes CDR1 SGHRS and CDR2 YFSETQ. The CDR3 is CASSPEWGDGYTF. For the CDR3, the DNA is TGCGCCAGCAGCCCGGAGTGGGGGGATGGCTACACCTTC.

This sequence joins TRBV7-2 and TRBJ1-1; weak D call: TRBD1 (5 bases). V shed 0 bases and J shed 1 base, with 12 bases lying between them. Germline V gene lookup returns CDR1 SGHTA and CDR2 FQGNSA. CDR3 length equals 16 residues. CDR3 amino acids: CASSLAPSRANTEAFF. The CDR3 bases are TGTGCCAGCAGCTTAGCCCCAAGCAGGGCGAACACTGAAGCTTTCTTT.

In its sample, this clone was seen once. This chain uses TRBV5-8 with TRBJ2-1, with TRBD2 matching over 9 bases. The CDR3 is made up of 15 amino acids. J lost 0 bases, V lost 2 bases, and 0 bases had no gene match. CDR1 and CDR2 (germline): SGHTS, YDEGEE. The CDR3 spells CASSFSGSSYNEQFF. In DNA form, the CDR3 reads TGTGCCAGCAGCTTTAGCGGGAGCTCCTACAATGAGCAGTTCTTC.

This chain links TRBV3-1 (or the pseudogene TRBV3-2) with TRBJ2-7, with 10 bases identical to TRBD1. The germline V gene has CDR1 LGHDT and CDR2 YNNKEL (reference sequence). J was trimmed by 6 bases and V by 5 bases; bases with no gene match: 10. The CDR3 runs 15 residues. Here the CDR3 reads CASSIGTGALGEQYF. CDR3 coding DNA: TGTGCCAGCAGCATCGGGACAGGGGCTCTTGGCGAGCAGTACTTC.

V and J are TRBV6-2 or TRBV6-3 and TRBJ1-3; D gene uncertain. Germline CDR1 reads MNHEY; CDR2 reads SVGEGT. Trimming removed 2 bases from V and 2 bases from J, with 10 bases in between. This CDR3 contains 15 residues. The CDR3 coding sequence is TGTGCCAGCAGTTACCCGCGGCAACCTGGAAACACCATATATTTT. It specifies CASSYPRQPGNTIYF.

This clone was detected once. The gene calls are TRBV5-6 and TRBJ2-7, with D tentatively TRBD2 (6 bases). Trimming stripped 3 bases from V and 6 bases from J, with 22 bases between. This CDR3 spans 16 amino acids. Germline V gives CDR1 SGHDT, CDR2 YYEEEE. The DNA of the CDR3 is TGTGCCAGCAGCTGGCTGGAGGGGCCCACCAGAGGCGAGCAGTACTTC. Translated, it gives CASSWLEGPTRGEQYF.

The chain uses TRBV27 and TRBJ1-6, with 9 bases lining up with TRBD1. Per germline, CDR1 MNHEY and CDR2 SMNVEV (reference sequence). The CDR3 has 15 amino acids. V dropped 4 bases and J dropped 7; count of bases not matched to a gene: 5. CDR3 in amino acids: CASSSAGQGNSPLHF. The CDR3 DNA reads as TGTGCCAGCAGTTCCGCGGGACAGGGAAATTCACCCCTCCACTTT.

The CDR3 DNA reads as TGTGCCAGCAGCTTATATCCGGGAGGGAATGAGCAGTTCTTC. Translation gives CASSLYPGGNEQFF. V usage is TRBV11-2 and J usage is TRBJ2-1, with 8 nucleotides matching TRBD2. Trimming took 2 bases from V and 7 from J; bases not matched to a gene: 4. The CDR3 loop spans 14 amino acids. Germline-derived CDR1 and CDR2 are SGHAT and FQNNGV.

V is TRBV7-6 and J is TRBJ2-3; 12 bases agree with TRBD2. This CDR3 contains 15 residues. Germline CDR1 reads SGHVS; CDR2 reads FNYEAQ. V lost 5 bases to trimming and J lost 8 bases; unmatched junction nucleotides: 8. CDR3 nucleotide sequence: TGTGCCAGCAGCCAGGGGGGACTAGCGGGCCCTACGCAGTATTTT. Its protein is CASSQGGLAGPTQYF. Complete variable domain (other parts from reference TRBV7-6 and TRBJ2-3): GAGVSQSPRYKVTKRGQDVALRCDPISGHVSLYWYRQALGQGPEFLTYFNYEAQQDKSGLPNDRFSAERPEGSISTLTIQRTEQRDSAMYRCASSQGGLAGPTQYFGPGTRLTVL.

This clone was detected only once. V is TRBV7-9 and J is TRBJ2-7, with 10 nucleotides matching TRBD1. CDR1 is SEHNR and CDR2 is FQNEAQ in the germline V gene (reference sequence). CDR3 length equals 14 residues. V lost 8 bases to trimming and J lost 1 base; unmatched junction nucleotides: 5. CDR3 in amino acids: CASAGTGVSYEQYF. The CDR3 DNA sequence: TGTGCCAGCGCGGGGACAGGGGTTTCCTACGAGCAGTACTTC. The complete variable domain, with remaining parts taken from reference TRBV7-9 and TRBJ2-7, reads DTGVSQNPRHKITKRGQNVTFRCDPISEHNRLYWYRQTLGQGPEFLTYFQNEAQLEKSRLLSDRFSAERPKGSFSTLEIQRTEQGDSAMYLCASAGTGVSYEQYFGPGTRLTVT.

The chain has TRBV5-1 and TRBJ2-2; 12 bases agree with TRBD2. The junction had 10 bases not matched to a gene; V was cut back by 7 bases and J by 6 bases. Germline V gene data show CDR1 as SGHRS and CDR2 as YFSETQ. The CDR3 runs to 16 residues. The CDR3: CASANPGLAGSGELFF. The CDR3 region has the DNA TGCGCCAGCGCAAATCCGGGACTAGCGGGTTCCGGGGAGCTGTTTTTT.

This chain links TRBV11-2 with TRBJ1-5; D not resolved. V was cut by 0 bases and J by 7 bases, with 7 bases left in between. The CDR3 length is 13 residues. CDR1 and CDR2 from the germline V gene are SGHAT and FQNNGV. The chain's CDR3 is CASSLERGQPQHF. The DNA for the CDR3 is TGTGCCAGCAGCTTAGAAAGAGGGCAGCCCCAGCATTTT. Full variable domain (remainder filled in from reference TRBV11-2 and TRBJ1-5): EAGVAQSPRYKIIEKRQSVAFWCNPISGHATLYWYQQILGQGPKLLIQFQNNGVVDDSQLPKDRFSAERLKGVDSTLKIQPAKLEDSAVYLCASSLERGQPQHFGDGTRLSIL.

This chain links TRBV6-2 or TRBV6-3 with TRBJ2-7; 12 bases are a match to TRBD1. Trimming cost V 6 bases and J 6 bases; bases outside gene matches: 9. Germline V gives CDR1 MNHEY, CDR2 SVGEGT. The CDR3 contains 15 residues. The DNA of the CDR3 is TGTGCCAGCAGCCCCACCGGGACAGGGGGCCTCGAGCAGTACTTC. Residues: CASSPTGTGGLEQYF.

The V call is TRBV10-3, the J call TRBJ1-6; possible D gene TRBD1, 5 bases. CDR1 ENHRY and CDR2 SYGVKD come from the germline V gene. The CDR3 consists of 13 residues. The V and J ends lost 10 bases and 7 bases respectively, with 14 bases between them. CDR3 nucleotides: TGTGCCAGAGACAGTGGGGAAAATTCACCCCTCCACTTT. Translating gives CARDSGENSPLHF.

The V and J genes are TRBV5-5 and TRBJ2-1, with D maybe TRBD1 (6 bases). Trimming left V 4 bases short and J 9 bases short, with 17 bases between. Germline V gives CDR1 SGHKS, CDR2 YYEKEE (reference sequence). This CDR3 contains 14 residues. The CDR3 nucleotides read TGTGCCAGCAGCAAGGGACAACTATGGGGTGAGCAGTTCTTC. Protein: CASSKGQLWGEQFF.

The V call is TRBV19, the J call TRBJ1-2; D is undetermined. This CDR3 contains 15 residues. The V gene's germline CDR1 is LNHDA and CDR2 SQIVND (reference sequence). Trimming took 3 bases from V and 0 from J, leaving 11 bases between them. This chain's CDR3 is CASSISEASNYGYTF. The CDR3 nucleotides are TGTGCCAGTAGTATCTCAGAGGCTTCTAACTATGGCTACACCTTC. Based on the CDR3 plus reference TRBV19 and TRBJ1-2, the full variable domain is DGGITQSPKYLFRKEGQNVTLSCEQNLNHDAMYWYRQDPGQGLRLIYYSQIVNDFQKGDIAEGYSVSREKKESFPLTVTSAQKNPTAFYLCASSISEASNYGYTFGSGTRLTVV.

V and J are TRBV4-2 and TRBJ1-2, with 9 bases identical to TRBD1. Germline V gives CDR1 LGHNA, CDR2 YNFKEQ. Germline trimming cut 7 bases from V and 6 bases from J; bases unmatched to any gene: 6. The CDR3 spans 13 residues. For the CDR3, the DNA is TGTGCCAGCACCCCACGGGACAGGGATGGCTACACCTTC. The encoded protein is CASTPRDRDGYTF.

This clone has only a few counts. The J gene is TRBJ1-1, the V gene TRBV27; 10 bases are shared with TRBD1. The germline V gene has CDR1 MNHEY and CDR2 SMNVEV (reference sequence). Germline trimming cut 3 bases from V and 0 bases from J; bases unmatched to any gene: 7. CDR3 length: 17 amino acids. The CDR3 loop reads CASSFRQGAKMNTEAFF. In DNA form, the CDR3 reads TGTGCCAGCAGTTTTAGACAGGGGGCTAAGATGAACACTGAAGCTTTCTTT.

This rearrangement joins TRBV6-6 to TRBJ2-1; 7 bases are a match to TRBD2. This CDR3 is built from 13 residues. The germline V gene has CDR1 MNHNY and CDR2 SVGAGI (reference sequence). V shed 8 bases, J shed 7 bases, and the junction held 8 bases outside the gene matches. The CDR3 DNA sequence: TGTGCCAGCGGACCTTGGGGGGGGAATGAGCAGTTCTTC. Amino acids: CASGPWGGNEQFF.

The CDR3 spells CASSLYTQGREKLFF. Here the CDR3 DNA reads TGTGCCAGCAGCTTGTATACCCAGGGGCGCGAAAAACTGTTTTTT. The chain couples TRBV7-9 to TRBJ1-4; D perhaps matches TRBD1 (6 bases). V lost 3 bases, J lost 8 bases, and 16 bases lay in between. This CDR3 has 15 amino acids. From germline, CDR1 is SEHNR and CDR2 FQNEAQ (reference sequence).

This sequence joins TRBV7-2 and TRBJ1-2; D gene ambiguous. The germline CDR1 and CDR2 sequences are SGHTA and FQGNSA. V was pared by 3 bases and J by 2 bases, with 13 bases between. The CDR3 loop spans 15 amino acids. CDR3 nucleotides: TGTGCCAGCAGCTTGTACAGACAAAACAACTATGGCTACACCTTC. This codes for CASSLYRQNNYGYTF.

The chain uses TRBV11-2 and TRBJ1-5; the D gene is possibly TRBD1 (5 bases). Trimming removed 3 bases from V and 7 bases from J, with 10 bases in between. This CDR3 is built from 13 residues. In germline, CDR1 is SGHAT, CDR2 FQNNGV. This CDR3 is CASSLGGGQPQHF. In nucleotides, the CDR3 is TGTGCCAGCAGCTTGGGGGGAGGACAGCCCCAGCATTTT.

This chain joins TRBV7-2 and TRBJ2-1, with 8 bases aligning to TRBD2. The CDR3 is 15 amino acids. The ends lost 3 bases at V and 3 bases at J; junction bases unmatched: 4. The germline gives CDR1 SGHTA, CDR2 FQGNSA. CDR3 DNA sequence: TGTGCCAGCAGCTTTAAAGCGGGAGACTACAATGAGCAGTTCTTC. Its translation is CASSFKAGDYNEQFF.

As concerns this clone: Other DNA sequences in this specimen translate into the identical CDR3. This sequence joins TRBV18 and TRBJ1-2; a possible D gene is TRBD1 (5 bases). Germline V lookup: CDR1 KGHSH, CDR2 LQKENI. The CDR3 has 15 residues. Trimming removed 4 bases from V and 1 base from J, with 13 bases in between. The CDR3 sequence: CASSRTPGNNYGYTF. The CDR3 coding sequence is TGTGCCAGCTCACGCACTCCAGGGAATAACTATGGCTACACCTTC.

This clone has just a few counts. The CDR3, as DNA: TGTGCCAGTAGGGGCCATAGCAATCAGCCCCAGCATTTT. Protein product: CASRGHSNQPQHF. V usage is TRBV19 and J usage is TRBJ1-5; D unclear. The CDR3 contains 13 residues. CDR1 is LNHDA and CDR2 is SQIVND in the germline V gene (reference sequence). V dropped 6 bases and J dropped 0 bases, with 6 bases sitting between them. The variable domain in full, completed from reference TRBV19 and TRBJ1-5, reads DGGITQSPKYLFRKEGQNVTLSCEQNLNHDAMYWYRQDPGQGLRLIYYSQIVNDFQKGDIAEGYSVSREKKESFPLTVTSAQKNPTAFYLCASRGHSNQPQHFGDGTRLSIL.

This chain links TRBV18 with TRBJ2-3, with 7 bases aligning to TRBD1. Trimming cost V 4 bases and J 3 bases; bases outside gene matches: 10. Germline V gives CDR1 KGHSH, CDR2 LQKENI. The CDR3 loop spans 16 amino acids. CDR3 in DNA: TGTGCCAGCTCACGACGACAGGGATCAAGGACAGATACGCAGTATTTT. It translates to CASSRRQGSRTDTQYF. Looking up the rest from reference TRBV18 and TRBJ2-3 gives the full variable domain: NAGVMQNPRHLVRRRGQEARLRCSPMKGHSHVYWYRQLPEEGLKFMVYLQKENIIDESGMPKERFSAEFPKEGPSILRIQQVVRGDSAAYFCASSRRQGSRTDTQYFGPGTRLTVL.